A selection of T cell receptor beta chains follows, all from one sample in a study of response to subunit inactivated influenza vaccine. TCRdb independently ran MiXCR on the RT-PCR reads; one entry per CDR3 protein. The sample gives about 800,000 distinct CDR3 sequences, approximately 21% of which show up once; roughly 10% is in the top ten. The specimen comprised PBMCs from blood, sampled 5 days after vaccination. These receptors came from a man in his forties or fifties who received an inactivated influenza vaccine. Each CDR3 is given with its conserved first and last residue. A D gene is named only where the DNA matches it firmly.

17,TRBV12-3/TRBV12-4,TRBD1,CASSFGGWGQGNNEQFF
17,TRBV4-3,NA,CASSQDGPGTRNYEQYF
15,TRBV7-3,TRBD1,CASSLTGTGLEKLFF
12,TRBV5-1,NA,CASSLHANEAFF
15,TRBV12-3/TRBV12-4,TRBD2,CASSPLAGGRNEQFF
15,TRBV5-1,NA,CASSLAGGPQGEQFF
17,TRBV5-1,TRBD1,CASRPGQDLSGANVLTF
16,TRBV5-1,TRBD1,CASSSNPGQSSYEQYF
15,TRBV7-9,TRBD1,CASTQGASSTDTQYF
15,TRBV5-1,TRBD1,CASSLTTGGSNEQFF
15,TRBV9,TRBD2,CASSPRTSGSHEQYF
15,TRBV6-1,NA,CASSLTGRIVYGYTF
15,TRBV6-1,NA,CASSESGRAYNEQFF
15,TRBV7-2,TRBD1,CASSPSGQGVGTQYF
15,TRBV10-3,NA,CAISESAGFNQPQHF
15,TRBV6-2/TRBV6-3,NA,CASSYSGSGGIEQFF
12,TRBV2,NA,CASSEGGIDQYF
14,TRBV7-2,NA,CASSYPVGSTEAFF
14,TRBV20-1,NA,CSARGLALRNEQFF
17,TRBV11-2,TRBD1,CASSLAGTGIRYNEQFF
18,TRBV9,TRBD2,CASSAPTSGVTNTGELFF
9,TRBV7-9,NA,CASSSRLDF
15,TRBV29-1,NA,CSVETGTLAKNIQYF
18,TRBV5-1,NA,CASSLEASRGSYNSPLHF